A selection of T cell receptor beta chains follows, all from one sample in a study of early T cells in non-severe SARS-CoV-2 infection. Each CDR3 protein gets one entry after TCRdb re-called the 5' RACE reads with MiXCR. The top ten hold under 8% of the sample, which has about 60,000 distinct CDR3 sequences, roughly 5.9% seen once. Input material: whole blood. These receptor sequences come from an adult who was a healthcare worker with PCR-confirmed SARS-CoV-2 infection or an uninfected control (not recorded which). CDR3s leave out the opening cysteine and the closing phenylalanine or tryptophan.

11 | TRBJ1-6 | TRBV29-1 | SVAQGKSSPLH
12 | TRBJ2-5 | TRBV6-5 | ASSYIPAKGTQY
12 | TRBJ2-7 | TRBV7-6 | ASSSRDHLYEQY
14 | TRBJ2-7 | TRBV1 | TSSQDRVSGGEDEY
12 | TRBJ2-7 | TRBV20-1 | SASSGTSTYEQY
13 | TRBJ1-1 | TRBV5-1 | AGSPGTGQGTEAF
14 | TRBJ2-7 | TRBV2 | ASSESRTGGSYEQY
13 | TRBJ2-3 | TRBV9 | ASSVVGQGTDTQY
15 | TRBJ1-6 | TRBV7-8 | ASSPGQGAAYNSPLH
12 | TRBJ1-1 | TRBV6-1 | ASTQVGKNTEAF
12 | TRBJ1-2 | TRBV9 | VSTRTGEAYGYT
12 | TRBJ2-2 | TRBV12-5 | ASGDRANTGELF
11 | TRBJ1-1 | TRBV7-2 | ASSFGTRLGAF